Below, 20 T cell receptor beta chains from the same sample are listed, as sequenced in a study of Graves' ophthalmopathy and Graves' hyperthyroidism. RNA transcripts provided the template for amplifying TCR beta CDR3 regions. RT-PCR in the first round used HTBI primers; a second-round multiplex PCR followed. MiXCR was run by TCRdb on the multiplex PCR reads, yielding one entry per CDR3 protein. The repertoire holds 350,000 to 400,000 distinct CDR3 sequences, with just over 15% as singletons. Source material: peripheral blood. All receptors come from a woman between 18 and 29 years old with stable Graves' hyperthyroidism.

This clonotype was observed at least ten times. CDR3 sequence: CASSYLAENYGYTF. Written as DNA, the CDR3 is TGTGCCAGCAGTTATTTGGCCGAGAACTATGGCTACACCTTC. The V and J genes are TRBV6-5 and TRBJ1-2, with D hard to call. CDR1 is MNHEY, CDR2 SVGAGI, per germline. The V and J ends lost 3 bases and 2 bases respectively, with 10 bases between them. The length of the CDR3 is 14 residues.

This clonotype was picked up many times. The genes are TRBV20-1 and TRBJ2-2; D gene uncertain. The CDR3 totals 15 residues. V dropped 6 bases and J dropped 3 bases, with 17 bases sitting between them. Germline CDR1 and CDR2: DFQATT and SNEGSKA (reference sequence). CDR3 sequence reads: CSARPLGLDTGELFF. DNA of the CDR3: TGCAGTGCGAGGCCTCTAGGTCTTGACACCGGGGAGCTGTTTTTT.

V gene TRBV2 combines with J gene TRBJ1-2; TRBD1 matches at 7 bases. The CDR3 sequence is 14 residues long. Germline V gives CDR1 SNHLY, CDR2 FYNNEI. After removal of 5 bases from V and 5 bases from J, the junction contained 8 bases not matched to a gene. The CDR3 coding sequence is TGTGCCAGCAGTCGAGAGGGGGCAGGTTATGGCTACACCTTC. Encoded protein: CASSREGAGYGYTF.

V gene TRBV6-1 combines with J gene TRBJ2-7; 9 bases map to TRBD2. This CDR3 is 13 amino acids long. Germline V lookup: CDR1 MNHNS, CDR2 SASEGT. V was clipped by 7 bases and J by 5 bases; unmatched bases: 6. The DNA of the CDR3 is TGTGCCAGCATTCGAAGCGGGGGGAACGAGCAGTACTTC. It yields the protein CASIRSGGNEQYF.

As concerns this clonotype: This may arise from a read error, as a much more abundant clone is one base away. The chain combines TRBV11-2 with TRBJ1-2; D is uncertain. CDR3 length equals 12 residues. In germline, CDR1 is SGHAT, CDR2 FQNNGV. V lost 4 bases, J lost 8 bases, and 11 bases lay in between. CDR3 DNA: TGTGCCAGCAGCTCACATGGATGGGGCTACACCTTC. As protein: CASSSHGWGYTF.

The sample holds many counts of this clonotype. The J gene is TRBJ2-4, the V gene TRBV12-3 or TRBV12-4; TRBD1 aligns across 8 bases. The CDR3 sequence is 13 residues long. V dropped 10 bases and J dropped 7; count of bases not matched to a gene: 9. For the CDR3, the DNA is TGTGCCATTGGATGGACAGGGAGTAACATTCAGTACTTC. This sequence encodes CAIGWTGSNIQYF.

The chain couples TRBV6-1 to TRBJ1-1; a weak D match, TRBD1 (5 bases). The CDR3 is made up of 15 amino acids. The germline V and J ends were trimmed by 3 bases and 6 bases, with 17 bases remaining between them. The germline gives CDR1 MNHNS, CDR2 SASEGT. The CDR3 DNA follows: TGTGCCAGCAGTGACAGGGAAAGATTGAGCGCTGAAGCTTTCTTT. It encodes CASSDRERLSAEAFF.

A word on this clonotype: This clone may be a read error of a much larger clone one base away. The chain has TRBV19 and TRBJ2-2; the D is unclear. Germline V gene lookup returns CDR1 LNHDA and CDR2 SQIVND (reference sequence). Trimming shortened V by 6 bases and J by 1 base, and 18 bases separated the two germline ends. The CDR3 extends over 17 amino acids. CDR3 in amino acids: CASSHPTARKNTGELFF. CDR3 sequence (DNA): TGTGCCAGTAGCCATCCCACAGCGAGGAAGAACACCGGGGAGCTGTTTTTT.

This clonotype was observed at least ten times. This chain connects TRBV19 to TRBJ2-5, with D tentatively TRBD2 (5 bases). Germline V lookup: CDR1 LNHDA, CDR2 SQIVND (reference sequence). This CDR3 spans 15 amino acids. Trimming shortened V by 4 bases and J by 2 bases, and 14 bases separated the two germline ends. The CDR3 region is CASSTTLVAQETQYF. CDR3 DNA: TGTGCCAGTAGTACCACACTAGTGGCGCAAGAGACCCAGTACTTC.

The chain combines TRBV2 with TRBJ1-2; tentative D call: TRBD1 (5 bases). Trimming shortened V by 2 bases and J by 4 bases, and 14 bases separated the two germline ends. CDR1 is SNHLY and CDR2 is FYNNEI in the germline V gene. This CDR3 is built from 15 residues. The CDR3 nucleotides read TGTGCCAGCAGTGAACGCCAGGGTGGGGGCTATGGCTACACCTTC. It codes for CASSERQGGGYGYTF.

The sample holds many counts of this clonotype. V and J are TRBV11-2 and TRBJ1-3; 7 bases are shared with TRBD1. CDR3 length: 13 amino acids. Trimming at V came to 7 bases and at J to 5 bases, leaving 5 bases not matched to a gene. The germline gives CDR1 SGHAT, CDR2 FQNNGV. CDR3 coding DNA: TGTGCCAGCACCTTGACAGGGAGAAACACCATATATTTT. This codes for CASTLTGRNTIYF.

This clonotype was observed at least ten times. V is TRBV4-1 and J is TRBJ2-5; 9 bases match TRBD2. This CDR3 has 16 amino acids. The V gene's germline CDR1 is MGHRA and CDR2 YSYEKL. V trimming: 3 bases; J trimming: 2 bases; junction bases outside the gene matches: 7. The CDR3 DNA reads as TGCGCCAGCAGCCATCTGTCGACTAGCGGACAAGAGACCCAGTACTTC. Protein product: CASSHLSTSGQETQYF.

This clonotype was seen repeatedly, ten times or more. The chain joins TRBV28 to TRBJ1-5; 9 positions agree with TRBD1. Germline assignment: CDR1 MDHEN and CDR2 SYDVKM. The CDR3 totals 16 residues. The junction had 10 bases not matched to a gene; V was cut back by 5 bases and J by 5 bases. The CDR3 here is CASSKTGGAGHQPQHF. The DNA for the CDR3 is TGTGCCAGCAGTAAAACAGGGGGCGCGGGCCATCAGCCCCAGCATTTT.

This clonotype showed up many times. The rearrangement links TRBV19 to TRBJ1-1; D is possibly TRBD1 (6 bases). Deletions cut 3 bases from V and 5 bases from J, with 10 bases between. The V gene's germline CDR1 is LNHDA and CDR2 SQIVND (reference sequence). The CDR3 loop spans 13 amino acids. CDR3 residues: CASSMTGRTEAFF. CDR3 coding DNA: TGTGCCAGTAGTATGACAGGTAGAACTGAAGCTTTCTTT. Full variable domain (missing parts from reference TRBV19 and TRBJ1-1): DGGITQSPKYLFRKEGQNVTLSCEQNLNHDAMYWYRQDPGQGLRLIYYSQIVNDFQKGDIAEGYSVSREKKESFPLTVTSAQKNPTAFYLCASSMTGRTEAFFGQGTRLTVV.

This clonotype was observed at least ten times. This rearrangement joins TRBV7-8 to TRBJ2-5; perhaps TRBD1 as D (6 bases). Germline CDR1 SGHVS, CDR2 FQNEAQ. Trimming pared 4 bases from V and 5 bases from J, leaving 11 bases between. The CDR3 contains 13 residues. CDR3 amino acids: CASSYRQVETQYF. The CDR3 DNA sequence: TGTGCCAGCAGCTATCGACAGGTGGAGACCCAGTACTTC.

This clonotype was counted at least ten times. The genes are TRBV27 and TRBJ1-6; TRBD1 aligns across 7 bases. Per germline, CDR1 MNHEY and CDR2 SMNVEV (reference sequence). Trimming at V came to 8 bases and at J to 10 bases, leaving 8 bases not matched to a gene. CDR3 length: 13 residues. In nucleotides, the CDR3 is TGTGCCAGCGCCGACAGGGAGAGATCACCCCTCCACTTT. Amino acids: CASADRERSPLHF.

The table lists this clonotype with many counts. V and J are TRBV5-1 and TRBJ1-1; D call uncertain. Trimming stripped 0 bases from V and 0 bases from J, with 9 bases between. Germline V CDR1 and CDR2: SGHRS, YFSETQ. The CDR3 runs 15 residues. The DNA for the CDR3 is TGCGCCAGCAGCTTGGATGTCGGATTGAACACTGAAGCTTTCTTT. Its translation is CASSLDVGLNTEAFF.

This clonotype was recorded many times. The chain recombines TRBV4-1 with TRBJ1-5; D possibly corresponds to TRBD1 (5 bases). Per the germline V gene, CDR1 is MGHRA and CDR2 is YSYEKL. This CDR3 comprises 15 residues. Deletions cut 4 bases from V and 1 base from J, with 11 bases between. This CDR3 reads CASSLSEGSNQPQHF. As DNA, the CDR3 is TGCGCCAGCAGCCTATCCGAGGGGAGCAATCAGCCCCAGCATTTT.

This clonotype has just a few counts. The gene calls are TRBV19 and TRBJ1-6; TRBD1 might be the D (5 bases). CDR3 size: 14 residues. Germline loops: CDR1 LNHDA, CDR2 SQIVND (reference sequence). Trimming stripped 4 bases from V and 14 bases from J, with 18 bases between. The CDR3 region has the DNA TGTGCCAGTAGTACTCGGACAACTTCATGGGCCCTCCACTTT. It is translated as CASSTRTTSWALHF. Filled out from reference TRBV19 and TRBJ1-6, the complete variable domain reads DGGITQSPKYLFRKEGQNVTLSCEQNLNHDAMYWYRQDPGQGLRLIYYSQIVNDFQKGDIAEGYSVSREKKESFPLTVTSAQKNPTAFYLCASSTRTTSWALHFGNGTRLTVT.

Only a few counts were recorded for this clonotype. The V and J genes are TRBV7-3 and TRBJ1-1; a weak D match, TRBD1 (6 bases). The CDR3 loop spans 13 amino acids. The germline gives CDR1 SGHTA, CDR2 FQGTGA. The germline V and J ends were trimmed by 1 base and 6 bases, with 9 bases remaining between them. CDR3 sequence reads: CASSLRGAAEAFF. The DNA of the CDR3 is TGTGCCAGCAGCTTAAGGGGGGCTGCTGAAGCTTTCTTT.